A single sample gave rise to the 32 T cell receptor beta chains below, sequenced in a study of blood T cell repertoires in COVID-19. Measured with immunoSEQ multiplex PCR; TCRdb has only the in-frame clones, and not every one. The sample records roughly 200,000 clones, roughly four fifths being singletons. Sequencing input: PBMCs or T cells enriched from blood (not recorded which). These receptors originate from a woman aged 45-65 years who had been exposed to COVID-19.

This rearrangement joins TRBV5-1 to TRBJ2-1; 15 nucleotides align to TRBD2. The CDR3 runs to 15 residues. Germline CDR1 SGHRS, CDR2 YFSETQ. With 7 bases clipped from V and 2 bases from J, the junction kept 1 base outside the gene matches. CDR3 bases: TGCGCCAGCGGACTAGCGGGGGGGCCCTACAATGAGCAGTTCTTC. Protein sequence: CASGLAGGPYNEQFF.

This rearrangement joins TRBV5-6 to TRBJ1-5, with 9 bases lining up with TRBD1. The V gene's germline CDR1 is SGHDT and CDR2 YYEEEE. After removal of 0 bases from V and 4 bases from J, the junction contained 2 bases not matched to a gene. The CDR3 spans 15 residues. CDR3 sequence (DNA): TGTGCCAGCAGCTTGGGGGACAGGGTAAATCAGCCCCAGCATTTT. Amino acid sequence: CASSLGDRVNQPQHF.

This clone appeared a few times. The rearrangement uses TRBV12-3 or TRBV12-4 and TRBJ2-2; D is undetermined. V gave up 10 bases and J gave up 7 bases, with 16 bases separating them. The CDR3 is 13 amino acids. The CDR3, as DNA: TGTGCCACCCAACTTTCCCGAAGCGGGGAGCTGTTTTTT. This codes for CATQLSRSGELFF.

J is TRBJ1-1 and V is TRBV20-1; the D is unclear. V gave up 5 bases and J gave up 3 bases, with 7 bases separating them. This CDR3 region has 11 residues. Germline V gene data show CDR1 as DFQATT and CDR2 as SNEGSKA (reference sequence). CDR3: CSAYRDTEAFF. The CDR3 nucleotides are TGCAGTGCTTACCGGGACACTGAAGCTTTCTTT.

This chain uses TRBV19 with TRBJ1-1; 7 nucleotides align to TRBD1. Per the germline V gene, CDR1 is LNHDA and CDR2 is SQIVND (reference sequence). The ends lost 5 bases at V and 5 bases at J; junction bases unmatched: 8. This CDR3 has 14 amino acids. CDR3 DNA sequence: TGTGCCAGTAGTCCGAAGACAGGGCCGACTGAAGCTTTCTTT. It specifies CASSPKTGPTEAFF.

CDR3 DNA sequence: TGTGCCACCACCCCAGACAGGTTGGGGGGGGAGCAGTACTTC. Translation: CATTPDRLGGEQYF. The chain uses TRBV15 and TRBJ2-7, with D perhaps matching TRBD2 (7 bases). The CDR3 spans 14 residues. Germline V gene lookup returns CDR1 LNHNV and CDR2 YYDKDF (reference sequence). The V end lost 7 bases, the J end lost 7 bases, and 20 bases lay between the germline ends.

The chain has TRBV7-8 and TRBJ2-3; 9 bases are shared with TRBD2. V lost 5 bases and J lost 4; bases outside the gene matches: 16. CDR1 SGHVS and CDR2 FQNEAQ come from the germline V gene. This CDR3 has 18 residues. The CDR3 bases are TGTGCCAGCAGCATCACCTCCGCCGCGGGGGGGCCGGCAGATACGCAGTATTTT. Encoded protein: CASSITSAAGGPADTQYF.

DNA for the CDR3: TGCGCCAGCAGCCCGACAGGAGCGAACACCGGGGAGCTGTTTTTT. Protein product: CASSPTGANTGELFF. This rearrangement joins TRBV5-1 to TRBJ2-2; the D gene is possibly TRBD1 (6 bases). Germline V lookup: CDR1 SGHRS, CDR2 YFSETQ. Between the trimmed V and J ends, which lost 4 bases and 0 bases, there was a span of 10 bases. The CDR3 length is 15 residues.

V gene TRBV11-2 combines with J gene TRBJ1-2; D is possibly TRBD1 (6 bases). Between the trimmed V and J ends, which lost 5 bases and 5 bases, there was a span of 12 bases. The CDR3 sequence is 13 residues long. CDR1 and CDR2 from the germline V gene are SGHAT and FQNNGV. In DNA form, the CDR3 reads TGTGCCAGCAGCCCGGACAGTGCGTATGGCTACACCTTC. It translates to CASSPDSAYGYTF.

This clone was picked up a small number of times. This chain uses TRBV10-3 with TRBJ1-6; 7 bases line up with TRBD1. Trimming cost V 6 bases and J 8 bases; bases outside gene matches: 7. The CDR3 is 14 amino acids. The V gene's germline CDR1 is ENHRY and CDR2 SYGVKD. The CDR3 nucleotides read TGTGCCATCAGCGACAGGGCGGTGGATTCACCCCTCCACTTT. It is translated as CAISDRAVDSPLHF.

The V call is TRBV5-1, the J call TRBJ2-5; D not certain. V gave up 2 bases and J gave up 5 bases, with 13 bases separating them. Germline-derived CDR1 and CDR2 are SGHRS and YFSETQ. There are 14 residues in the CDR3. The CDR3 DNA is TGCGCCAGCAGCTTTGGCCAGGTCTACGAGACCCAGTACTTC. Its translation is CASSFGQVYETQYF. Complete variable domain (other parts from reference TRBV5-1 and TRBJ2-5): KAGVTQTPRYLIKTRGQQVTLSCSPISGHRSVSWYQQTPGQGLQFLFEYFSETQRNKGNFPGRFSGRQFSNSRSEMNVSTLELGDSALYLCASSFGQVYETQYFGPGTRLLVL.

In regard to this clone: Other DNA sequences in this specimen translate into the identical CDR3. The rearrangement uses TRBV2 and TRBJ1-2; 8 nucleotides agree with TRBD1. The CDR3 is made up of 13 amino acids. Germline V gene data show CDR1 as SNHLY and CDR2 as FYNNEI. V trimming: 6 bases; J trimming: 4 bases; junction bases outside the gene matches: 4. CDR3 in DNA: TGTGCCAGCAGCCCAGGGGGCACCTATGGCTACACCTTC. This codes for CASSPGGTYGYTF.

J is TRBJ1-4 and V is TRBV7-9; D remains ambiguous. The germline V and J ends were trimmed by 2 bases and 3 bases, with 10 bases remaining between them. CDR1 and CDR2 from the germline V gene are SEHNR and FQNEAQ (reference sequence). The CDR3 consists of 15 residues. In DNA form, the CDR3 reads TGTGCCAGCAGCTTATGGGGAGGACCTAATGAAAAACTGTTTTTT. Encoded protein: CASSLWGGPNEKLFF.

The V gene is TRBV5-8, the J gene TRBJ1-2; 7 nucleotides line up with TRBD1. Germline CDR1 is SGHTS and CDR2 is YDEGEE. The CDR3 covers 14 residues. V shed 2 bases, J shed 8 bases, and the junction held 9 bases outside the gene matches. The CDR3 DNA is TGTGCCAGCAGCTTTGGAGACAGGGCAGCGGGCTACACCTTC. The encoded protein is CASSFGDRAAGYTF.

The chain recombines TRBV5-1 with TRBJ1-2, with 12 bases identical to TRBD1. The length of the CDR3 is 16 residues. The V gene end was trimmed by 4 bases and the J gene end by 8 bases; junction bases not matched to a gene: 12. Germline CDR1 is SGHRS and CDR2 is YFSETQ. The CDR3 nucleotides read TGCGCCAGCAGCCGTTCCGGGACAGGGGGCGGGATAGGCTACACCTTC. Amino acid sequence: CASSRSGTGGGIGYTF. Using reference TRBV5-1 and TRBJ1-2 for the parts outside the CDR3, the full variable domain is KAGVTQTPRYLIKTRGQQVTLSCSPISGHRSVSWYQQTPGQGLQFLFEYFSETQRNKGNFPGRFSGRQFSNSRSEMNVSTLELGDSALYLCASSRSGTGGGIGYTFGSGTRLTVV.

The chain combines TRBV7-9 with TRBJ2-2; D is ambiguous. CDR1 is SEHNR, CDR2 FQNEAQ, per germline (reference sequence). The CDR3 sequence is 16 residues long. V was shortened by 0 bases and J by 5 bases, with 13 bases between the two germline ends. The CDR3 DNA reads TGTGCCAGCAGCTTAGCGGGCCCCGGTAAGACCGGGGAGCTGTTTTTT. This sequence encodes CASSLAGPGKTGELFF.

The chain combines TRBV29-1 with TRBJ2-2, with 7 bases aligning to TRBD2. Germline lookup yields CDR1 SQVTM and CDR2 ANQGSEA. The trim removed 6 bases at V and 7 bases at J, leaving 5 bases unmatched. The CDR3 contains 12 residues. CDR3 coding DNA: TGCAGCGTCAAGCGGGGTAGCGGGGAGCTGTTTTTT. This sequence encodes CSVKRGSGELFF.

The V gene is TRBV5-1, the J gene TRBJ2-7, with D perhaps matching TRBD1 (6 bases). Germline CDR1 reads SGHRS; CDR2 reads YFSETQ. Trimming left V 4 bases short and J 5 bases short, with 19 bases between. The CDR3 sequence is 15 residues long. The CDR3 protein is CASSLALSRGDEQYF. The CDR3 nucleotides are TGCGCCAGCAGCCTAGCCTTGTCCAGGGGCGACGAGCAGTACTTC.

The chain carries TRBV7-6 and TRBJ1-1; 7 nucleotides match TRBD1. From germline, CDR1 is SGHVS and CDR2 FNYEAQ. This CDR3 is 20 amino acids long. The trim removed 1 base at V and 0 bases at J, leaving 17 bases unmatched. The CDR3 bases are TGTGCCAGCAGCTTAGTCAGTCATAAAGGGACAGTCGGGATGAACACTGAAGCTTTCTTT. It encodes CASSLVSHKGTVGMNTEAFF.

This clone occurred once. This chain connects TRBV19 to TRBJ2-1; perhaps TRBD1 as D (5 bases). Deletions cut 5 bases from V and 2 bases from J, with 10 bases between. The germline V gene encodes CDR1 LNHDA and CDR2 SQIVND (reference sequence). This CDR3 has 14 residues. The CDR3 DNA is TGTGCCAGTAGTCCTGACAGCCCCTACAATGAGCAGTTCTTC. Translating it yields CASSPDSPYNEQFF.

The V call is TRBV19, the J call TRBJ1-3; maybe TRBD1 (6 bases). Germline values: CDR1 LNHDA, CDR2 SQIVND (reference sequence). Trimming cost V 5 bases and J 0 bases, with 11 bases left between them. The CDR3 length is 15 residues. CDR3 in DNA: TGTGCCAGTAGTTCCAGGGGAATCTCTGGAAACACCATATATTTT. It translates to CASSSRGISGNTIYF.

The chain employs TRBV19 and TRBJ1-6, with TRBD1 as a possible D gene (5 bases). Germline V gene data show CDR1 as LNHDA and CDR2 as SQIVND (reference sequence). This CDR3 contains 17 residues. Trimming pared 3 bases from V and 7 bases from J, leaving 19 bases between. The CDR3 DNA reads TGTGCCAGTAGTATGGTCAACCGGGGGACGATGAATTCACCCCTCCACTTT. It is translated as CASSMVNRGTMNSPLHF.

On this clone: It is likely a read error, because the conserved phenylalanine at the end of the CDR3 is missing. Because the CDR3's place on the DNA is in doubt, the DNA is left out and the CDR3 is given as listed by TCRdb. V usage is TRBV19 and J usage is TRBJ1-1. Germline V gives CDR1 LNHDA, CDR2 SQIVND (reference sequence). Counting both end residues, the CDR3 totals 12 amino acids. The CDR3 loop is CASSRGGGHGAL.

The J gene is TRBJ2-1, the V gene TRBV19; D may be TRBD2 (7 bases). Trimming shortened V by 3 bases and J by 3 bases, and 18 bases separated the two germline ends. This CDR3 contains 17 residues. Germline lookup yields CDR1 LNHDA and CDR2 SQIVND (reference sequence). For the CDR3, the DNA is TGTGCCAGTAGTATTGGGCCCCGGGGGGCCGGCTACAATGAGCAGTTCTTC. Translated: CASSIGPRGAGYNEQFF.

The chain combines TRBV6-4 with TRBJ2-6; 10 bases agree with TRBD1. CDR1 and CDR2 from the germline V gene are MRHNA and SNTAGT. The CDR3 extends over 17 amino acids. V shed 8 bases, J shed 4 bases, and the junction held 11 bases outside the gene matches. The CDR3 nucleotides read TGTGCCAGCTCTTCGGGACAGGGGATGTCAGGGGCCAACGTCCTGACTTTC. Encoded protein: CASSSGQGMSGANVLTF.

This chain uses TRBV4-3 with TRBJ2-7; a weak D match, TRBD1 (9 bases). CDR1 is LGHNA and CDR2 is YSLEER in the germline V gene. CDR3 length equals 16 residues. V was pared by 4 bases and J by 2 bases, with 18 bases between. The CDR3 region has the DNA TGCGCCAGCAGCCCCGGGGGGGGACAGGGTACCTACGAGCAGTACTTC. This codes for CASSPGGGQGTYEQYF.

This chain links TRBV6-1 with TRBJ2-5; 13 bases map to TRBD2. V was clipped by 1 base and J by 4 bases; unmatched bases: 3. CDR1 is MNHNS, CDR2 SASEGT, per germline. The CDR3 runs 16 residues. The CDR3 region is CASSEVGLAGLETQYF. The CDR3 DNA sequence: TGTGCCAGCAGTGAAGTGGGACTAGCGGGACTAGAGACCCAGTACTTC.

This sequence joins TRBV30 and TRBJ2-1; D may be TRBD2 (7 bases). This CDR3 region has 14 residues. Germline V gives CDR1 GTSNPN, CDR2 SVGIG (reference sequence). With 4 bases removed from V and 5 bases from J, the gap between germline ends came to 15 bases. The CDR3 bases are TGTGCCTGGACCGGGGGGCGGGGAGACAATGAGCAGTTCTTC. It codes for CAWTGGRGDNEQFF.

The chain recombines TRBV7-9 with TRBJ1-3, with D perhaps matching TRBD1 (6 bases). The CDR3 sequence is 17 residues long. Germline assignment: CDR1 SEHNR and CDR2 FQNEAQ (reference sequence). Between the trimmed V and J ends, which lost 0 bases and 2 bases, there was a span of 14 bases. This chain's CDR3 is CASSLAGDNPTGNTIYF. CDR3 DNA sequence: TGTGCCAGCAGCTTAGCGGGGGACAATCCTACTGGAAACACCATATATTTT.

The rearrangement links TRBV19 to TRBJ1-1; D may be TRBD1 (5 bases). Germline CDR1 and CDR2: LNHDA and SQIVND (reference sequence). V was trimmed by 1 base and J by 0 bases, leaving 12 bases between them. The CDR3 consists of 16 residues. The CDR3: CASSIVRQPLNTEAFF. CDR3 nucleotide sequence: TGTGCCAGTAGTATAGTCCGACAGCCTTTGAACACTGAAGCTTTCTTT.

This chain joins TRBV11-2 and TRBJ2-7; the match to TRBD1 covers 8 bases. Trimming cost V 5 bases and J 5 bases; bases outside gene matches: 8. The germline V gene has CDR1 SGHAT and CDR2 FQNNGV. This CDR3 is 14 amino acids long. Here the CDR3 DNA reads TGTGCCAGCAGCCACGGACAGGGAGAACACGAGCAGTACTTC. The encoded protein is CASSHGQGEHEQYF. The whole variable domain, remainder taken from reference TRBV11-2 and TRBJ2-7, is EAGVAQSPRYKIIEKRQSVAFWCNPISGHATLYWYQQILGQGPKLLIQFQNNGVVDDSQLPKDRFSAERLKGVDSTLKIQPAKLEDSAVYLCASSHGQGEHEQYFGPGTRLTVT.

The rearrangement joins TRBV5-8 to TRBJ1-2, with TRBD1 identical over 7 bases. The CDR3 has 14 residues. CDR1 is SGHTS and CDR2 is YDEGEE in the germline V gene. After removal of 1 base from V and 6 bases from J, the junction contained 6 bases not matched to a gene. The CDR3 loop is CASSLWQGGNGYTF. The CDR3 DNA follows: TGTGCCAGCAGCTTGTGGCAGGGGGGCAATGGCTACACCTTC.